One and the same sample provided the 32 T cell receptor beta chains below, sequenced in a study of metastatic and nonmetastatic thyroid tumors. Prior to thyroid surgery, none of the patients had received any treatment. TCRdb ran MiXCR on the PCR reads. Of approximately 28,000 clones in the sample, 15% are singletons; the top ten hold approximately 14%. The sequenced material came from blood. The receptor set was obtained from a male donor with papillary thyroid cancer or a benign thyroid nodule (not recorded which). Some clones in this sample may be carry-over from other donors' samples.

This clone was seen repeatedly, ten times or more. Other DNA sequences within the sample encode an identical CDR3. CDR3 loop: CASSLDGGITGELFF. The CDR3 DNA reads as TGTGCCAGCAGTTTGGACGGGGGGATCACCGGGGAGCTGTTTTTT. The gene calls are TRBV27 and TRBJ2-2; 7 bases agree with TRBD2. Per the germline V gene, CDR1 is MNHEY and CDR2 is SMNVEV (reference sequence). The CDR3 contains 15 residues. V lost 3 bases, J lost 4 bases, and 5 bases stayed unmatched.

V usage is TRBV11-2 and J usage is TRBJ2-7; D is uncertain. CDR3 size: 11 residues. The V gene's germline CDR1 is SGHAT and CDR2 FQNNGV. V was cut by 6 bases and J by 7 bases, with 10 bases left in between. CDR3 amino acids: CASSQGREQYF. CDR3 nucleotide sequence: TGTGCCAGCAGTCAAGGCCGTGAGCAGTACTTC.

At least ten counts were recorded for this clone. The chain is built from TRBV24-1 and TRBJ2-3, with D possibly TRBD1 on 6 matching bases. The V end was cut by 4 bases, the J end by 1 base, with 20 bases between. In germline, CDR1 is KGHDR, CDR2 SFDVKD. This CDR3 region has 18 residues. The CDR3 nucleotides are TGTGCCACCAGTGACCGCATTTACAGGGAATCGGGCACAGATACGCAGTATTTT. It is translated as CATSDRIYRESGTDTQYF.

By share, this clone ranks as medium-sized. The chain uses TRBV20-1 and TRBJ1-2; 8 bases line up with TRBD1. The CDR3 consists of 14 residues. The J segment lost 8 bases and the V segment lost 1 base, leaving 9 bases of the junction unmatched. The germline CDR1 and CDR2 sequences are DFQATT and SNEGSKA (reference sequence). This CDR3 is CSARGGQGLEGYTF. Written as DNA, the CDR3 is TGCAGTGCTAGAGGAGGACAGGGCCTGGAAGGCTACACCTTC.

There are many counts of this clone. The J gene is TRBJ2-3, the V gene TRBV4-1, with D perhaps being TRBD1 or TRBD2 (5 bases each). CDR1 and CDR2 (germline): MGHRA, YSYEKL. The V gene lost 4 bases and the J gene lost 5 bases, with 19 bases spanning the gap. The CDR3 totals 16 residues. CDR3 region: CASSRGGPKKGDTQYF. In DNA, the CDR3 is TGCGCCAGCAGCCGGGGCGGGCCCAAGAAAGGAGATACGCAGTATTTT.

The chain joins TRBV9 to TRBJ2-3; D possibly corresponds to TRBD2 (5 bases). Germline-derived CDR1 and CDR2 are SGDLS and YYNGEE. Trimming shortened V by 0 bases and J by 0 bases, and 14 bases separated the two germline ends. The CDR3 is made up of 17 amino acids. The CDR3 region is CASSVGGANPSTDTQYF. Written as DNA, the CDR3 is TGTGCCAGCAGCGTAGGGGGAGCGAACCCTAGCACAGATACGCAGTATTTT.

This clone was recorded at least ten times. A much larger clone differs from this one at a single base, so this may be a read error. The CDR3 DNA sequence: TGTGCCACCAGCGTCCCGCAGGGTTCAGATACGCAGTATTTT. This translates into CATSVPQGSDTQYF. This chain connects TRBV15 to TRBJ2-3, with a tentative D call TRBD1 (5 bases). Germline V gene sequence: CDR1 LNHNV, CDR2 YYDKDF (reference sequence). The V gene lost 5 bases and the J gene lost 4 bases, with 13 bases spanning the gap. This CDR3 has 14 amino acids.

This clone was seen at least ten times. V usage is TRBV3-1 and J usage is TRBJ1-2, with D possibly being TRBD1 (5 bases). CDR3 length: 13 amino acids. Germline-derived CDR1 and CDR2 are LGHDT and YNNKEL (reference sequence). V lost 6 bases and J 7 bases, leaving 15 bases between the germline ends. The CDR3 bases are TGTGCCAGCAGGTCGGCAGGGAGGGCTGGCTACACCTTC. Translated: CASRSAGRAGYTF.

This clone was found many times. The chain links TRBV19 to TRBJ1-2, with 7 bases lining up with TRBD1. Trimming at V came to 1 base and at J to 5 bases, leaving 7 bases not matched to a gene. CDR3 length equals 15 residues. Germline V gene lookup returns CDR1 LNHDA and CDR2 SQIVND (reference sequence). CDR3 DNA sequence: TGTGCCAGTAGTATAGGAACAGGGGCGGTTTATGGCTACACCTTC. Residues: CASSIGTGAVYGYTF.

This clone was seen ten or more times. V gene TRBV24-1 combines with J gene TRBJ2-2, with D unresolved. This CDR3 is 16 amino acids long. Looked up from germline, CDR1 is KGHDR and CDR2 is SFDVKD. Trimming removed 3 bases at V and 4 bases at J, with 14 bases between. The CDR3 loop reads CATSDPRGGGTGELFF. In DNA form, the CDR3 reads TGTGCCACCAGTGATCCGAGAGGCGGCGGCACCGGGGAGCTGTTTTTT.

This clone was seen at least ten times. The J gene is TRBJ1-2, the V gene TRBV5-6; no clear D gene. Between the trimmed V and J ends, which lost 5 bases and 3 bases, there was a span of 8 bases. Germline V gives CDR1 SGHDT, CDR2 YYEEEE. The CDR3 contains 12 residues. Written as DNA, the CDR3 is TGTGCCAGCAGATTTTTTGACTATGGCTACACCTTC. Translated, it gives CASRFFDYGYTF.

This clone showed up many times. The rearrangement uses TRBV5-1 and TRBJ2-1; 10 bases are a match to TRBD1. The germline V gene has CDR1 SGHRS and CDR2 YFSETQ. Trimming removed 2 bases from V and 6 bases from J; junction bases left unmatched: 5. The CDR3 extends over 15 amino acids. The CDR3 here is CASSLPGTGVNEQFF. Written as DNA, the CDR3 is TGCGCCAGCAGCTTACCCGGGACAGGGGTCAATGAGCAGTTCTTC.

This clone has at least ten counts. This chain connects TRBV7-8 to TRBJ1-6; no reliable D call. The ends were cut back, 4 bases at V and 9 bases at J, with 10 bases in the middle. The CDR3 covers 13 residues. The V gene's germline CDR1 is SGHVS and CDR2 FQNEAQ. In DNA form, the CDR3 reads TGTGCCAGCAGCTCCGAGCCGGGTTCACCCCTCCACTTT. Translating gives CASSSEPGSPLHF.

This clone occurred many times. This chain joins TRBV11-3 and TRBJ2-3; D is tentatively TRBD1 or TRBD2 (6 bases each). V was shortened by 5 bases and J by 2 bases, with 17 bases between the two germline ends. Looked up from germline, CDR1 is SGHNT and CDR2 is YENEEA. The CDR3 is 16 residues long. As DNA, the CDR3 is TGTGCCAGCAGCCTCAGGGGAGCGGGCCTCACAGATACGCAGTATTTT. It yields the protein CASSLRGAGLTDTQYF.

This clone was found many times. This chain connects TRBV28 to TRBJ1-4; 7 positions agree with TRBD1. The CDR3 spans 15 residues. Germline CDR1 is MDHEN and CDR2 is SYDVKM. V lost 6 bases to trimming and J lost 5 bases; unmatched junction nucleotides: 9. CDR3 coding DNA: TGTGCCAGCAGCTTGGGACAGTCTTTAAATGAAAAACTGTTTTTT. This gives the protein CASSLGQSLNEKLFF.

The table lists this clone with many counts. The chain links TRBV4-1 to TRBJ2-3; D is perhaps TRBD1 (6 bases). Trimming pared 4 bases from V and 5 bases from J, leaving 22 bases between. The V gene's germline CDR1 is MGHRA and CDR2 YSYEKL. The CDR3 is 17 amino acids. In DNA, the CDR3 is TGCGCCAGCAGCCGACCAGTGACAGGTCCGGTCGGAGATACGCAGTATTTT. Translation: CASSRPVTGPVGDTQYF.

Comment on this clone: Possible read error: a much larger clone is one base away. This is likely a read error, given that the CDR3 carries no conserved phenylalanine or tryptophan at its end. The chain has TRBV3-1 and TRBJ2-5; 11 nucleotides agree with TRBD2. The germline gives CDR1 LGHDT, CDR2 YNNKEL (reference sequence). The V and J ends lost 3 bases and 2 bases, in that order; junction bases with no gene match: 2. The CDR3 has 15 amino acids. The CDR3 loop reads CASSQASGGQETQYL. The CDR3 nucleotides read TGTGCCAGCAGCCAGGCTAGCGGGGGGCAAGAGACCCAGTACCTC.

Turning to this clone: This may come from a read error, since a much larger clone is one base off. The rearrangement uses TRBV9 and TRBJ2-3; 9 bases are shared with TRBD2. The germline CDR1 and CDR2 sequences are SGDLS and YYNGEE. CDR3 size: 16 residues. The J segment lost 4 bases and the V segment lost 1 base, leaving 7 bases of the junction unmatched. CDR3 nucleotide sequence: TGTGCCAGCAGCGTATCGAGCGGGGGGTCCGCAGATACGCAGTATTTT. Amino acid sequence: CASSVSSGGSADTQYF.

The table lists this clone with many counts. The gene calls are TRBV11-2 and TRBJ1-1; tentative D call: TRBD1 (6 bases). Germline V gene data show CDR1 as SGHAT and CDR2 as FQNNGV. The CDR3 is made up of 12 amino acids. V was pared by 5 bases and J by 11 bases, with 15 bases between. In nucleotides, the CDR3 is TGTGCCAGCAGCGATCGGGGACATCGGGCTTTCTTT. Translating gives CASSDRGHRAFF. Together with reference TRBV11-2 and TRBJ1-1, the CDR3 gives the full variable domain: EAGVAQSPRYKIIEKRQSVAFWCNPISGHATLYWYQQILGQGPKLLIQFQNNGVVDDSQLPKDRFSAERLKGVDSTLKIQPAKLEDSAVYLCASSDRGHRAFFGQGTRLTVV.

This clone occurred many times. The chain links TRBV2 to TRBJ2-7, with D unclear. The CDR3 contains 13 residues. Germline assignment: CDR1 SNHLY and CDR2 FYNNEI. The V end was cut by 6 bases, the J end by 5 bases, with 14 bases between. CDR3 amino acids: CASSGPTWDEQYF. Written as DNA, the CDR3 is TGTGCCAGCAGCGGGCCGACCTGGGACGAGCAGTACTTC. The full variable domain, rest sourced from reference TRBV2 and TRBJ2-7, is EPEVTQTPSHQVTQMGQEVILRCVPISNHLYFYWYRQILGQKVEFLVSFYNNEISEKSEIFDDQFSVERPDGSNFTLKIRSTKLEDSAMYFCASSGPTWDEQYFGPGTRLTVT.

This clone was seen ten or more times. The chain links TRBV6-1 to TRBJ2-1, with 8 bases lining up with TRBD1. The CDR3 is 15 residues long. The V segment lost 3 bases and the J segment 2 bases; nucleotides outside the gene matches: 3. Germline V lookup: CDR1 MNHNS, CDR2 SASEGT. The CDR3 nucleotides read TGTGCCAGCAGTGAGCAGGACAGGGCCTACAATGAGCAGTTCTTC. Protein sequence: CASSEQDRAYNEQFF.

This clone was recorded at least ten times. CDR3 nucleotide sequence: TGCAGTGCCGAGGAGCAGGGTGTGTGGTTCTTC. Protein: CSAEEQGVWFF. The chain links TRBV20-1 to TRBJ2-1; D may be TRBD1 (5 bases). Germline CDR1 is DFQATT and CDR2 is SNEGSKA (reference sequence). This CDR3 has 11 amino acids. V was trimmed by 6 bases and J by 15 bases, leaving 18 bases between them.

This chain joins TRBV12-3 or TRBV12-4 and TRBJ2-5; 7 nucleotides line up with TRBD2. This CDR3 spans 14 amino acids. With V trimmed by 6 bases and J by 5 bases, 9 bases remained unmatched. DNA for the CDR3: TGTGCCAGCAGAGAACTAGCGTGTGGGGAGACCCAGTACTTC. Protein product: CASRELACGETQYF.

This clone was seen ten or more times. The chain combines TRBV5-6 with TRBJ2-5; 12 bases align to TRBD1. CDR1 is SGHDT and CDR2 is YYEEEE in the germline V gene. The CDR3 is 15 residues long. V shed 0 bases and J 7 bases; nucleotides not matched to a gene: 4. CDR3: CASSLVGQGARTQYF. CDR3 in DNA: TGTGCCAGCAGCTTGGTGGGACAGGGGGCGCGGACCCAGTACTTC.

This clone was recorded at least ten times. The rearrangement links TRBV10-2 to TRBJ1-3, with D possibly matching TRBD1 (6 bases). Trimming stripped 5 bases from V and 4 bases from J, with 9 bases between. Germline-derived CDR1 and CDR2 are WSHSY and SAAADI. This CDR3 is 13 amino acids long. The CDR3 spells CASSSDRGNTIYF. The CDR3 coding sequence is TGCGCCAGCAGTTCTGACAGGGGAAACACCATATATTTT.

This clone was seen at least ten times. The chain links TRBV9 to TRBJ2-1; D may correspond to TRBD1 or TRBD2 (5 bases each). Trimming shortened V by 4 bases and J by 1 base, and 21 bases separated the two germline ends. Per germline, CDR1 SGDLS and CDR2 YYNGEE. This CDR3 comprises 18 residues. The CDR3 sequence is CASSTREGTGISYNEQFF. CDR3 coding DNA: TGTGCCAGCAGCACCAGAGAAGGGACGGGCATATCCTACAATGAGCAGTTCTTC.

The genes are TRBV7-2 and TRBJ2-7, with TRBD1 matching over 11 bases. This CDR3 comprises 15 residues. V was clipped by 3 bases and J by 4 bases; unmatched bases: 5. Germline CDR1 is SGHTA and CDR2 is FQGNSA. The CDR3 DNA reads TGTGCCAGCAGCTTCCGGACAGGGGGCGAATACGAGCAGTACTTC. This translates into CASSFRTGGEYEQYF.

This clone was detected many times. The chain employs TRBV5-1 and TRBJ2-1; 8 bases line up with TRBD1. The CDR3 sequence is 15 residues long. The germline CDR1 and CDR2 sequences are SGHRS and YFSETQ. After removal of 5 bases from V and 0 bases from J, the junction contained 4 bases not matched to a gene. The CDR3 sequence is CASRMGTGSYNEQFF. Written as DNA, the CDR3 is TGCGCCAGCAGAATGGGGACAGGCTCCTACAATGAGCAGTTCTTC. Based on the CDR3 plus reference TRBV5-1 and TRBJ2-1, the full variable domain is KAGVTQTPRYLIKTRGQQVTLSCSPISGHRSVSWYQQTPGQGLQFLFEYFSETQRNKGNFPGRFSGRQFSNSRSEMNVSTLELGDSALYLCASRMGTGSYNEQFFGPGTRLTVL.

The genes are TRBV27 and TRBJ1-1; D remains unclear. The CDR3 consists of 15 residues. In germline, CDR1 is MNHEY, CDR2 SMNVEV (reference sequence). V dropped 0 bases and J dropped 2 bases, with 10 bases sitting between them. The CDR3 here is CASSLSAGFNTEAFF. DNA for the CDR3: TGTGCCAGCAGTTTATCCGCCGGGTTTAACACTGAAGCTTTCTTT.

At least ten counts were recorded for this clone. The rearrangement uses TRBV30 and TRBJ1-3; 8 nucleotides line up with TRBD1. The CDR3 has 13 residues. Germline V gene lookup returns CDR1 GTSNPN and CDR2 SVGIG (reference sequence). The V and J ends lost 3 bases and 10 bases, in that order; junction bases with no gene match: 8. CDR3 region: CAWSFTGGRTIYF. The CDR3 DNA follows: TGTGCCTGGAGCTTCACAGGGGGAAGGACCATATATTTT.

This clone was found a few times. A read error may explain this, as a much larger clone is one base away. The same CDR3 is also encoded by other DNA sequences in this sample. The chain recombines TRBV3-1 with TRBJ2-6; D possibly corresponds to TRBD2 (6 bases). This CDR3 is 15 amino acids long. Germline CDR1 reads LGHDT; CDR2 reads YNNKEL (reference sequence). CDR3 loop: CASGETRSGANVLTF. DNA of the CDR3: TGTGCTAGCGGCGAAACCCGCTCTGGGGCCAACGTCCTGACTTTC.

This clone was counted a few times. A much larger clone lies one base from this, so it may be a read error. The rearrangement links TRBV7-9 to TRBJ1-1; tentative D call: TRBD1 (5 bases). Per germline, CDR1 SEHNR and CDR2 FQNEAQ (reference sequence). CDR3 length: 14 amino acids. The CDR3 DNA is TGTGCCAGCAGCTCTAGTGGGGGTATGACTGGAGCTTTCTTT. The encoded protein is CASSSSGGMTGAFF.